The next 17 T cell receptor beta chains were all read from a single sample in a study of T cells in Graves' hyperthyroidism and ophthalmopathy. TCR beta CDR3 sequences were amplified from RNA transcripts. TCR CDR3 underwent first-round RT-PCR with the HTBI primer set. TCRdb re-called the multiplex PCR reads through MiXCR, storing one row per CDR3 protein. This table has hundreds of thousands of distinct CDR3 sequences, less than 45% appearing once. Sample: peripheral blood or thyroid tissue (not recorded which). All receptors derive from an adult man with Graves' disease, either hyperthyroidism or ophthalmopathy (not recorded which).

The genes are TRBV20-1 and TRBJ2-7, with 10 bases matching TRBD2. Germline V lookup: CDR1 DFQATT, CDR2 SNEGSKA (reference sequence). The CDR3 length is 18 residues. The J segment lost 3 bases and the V segment lost 0 bases, leaving 14 bases of the junction unmatched. CDR3 loop: CSARDQPMERGGLYEQYF. Here the CDR3 DNA reads TGCAGTGCTAGAGACCAACCCATGGAGCGGGGGGGCCTCTACGAGCAGTACTTC.

CDR3 DNA sequence: TGTGCCAGCAGTCTACAGCGGGAAGGCTACACCTTC. It yields the protein CASSLQREGYTF. The V and J genes are TRBV2 and TRBJ1-2; the D is unclear. The CDR3 loop spans 12 amino acids. Germline V gene data show CDR1 as SNHLY and CDR2 as FYNNEI. The V and J ends lost 5 bases and 8 bases respectively, with 12 bases between them. Looking up the rest from reference TRBV2 and TRBJ1-2 gives the full variable domain: EPEVTQTPSHQVTQMGQEVILRCVPISNHLYFYWYRQILGQKVEFLVSFYNNEISEKSEIFDDQFSVERPDGSNFTLKIRSTKLEDSAMYFCASSLQREGYTFGSGTRLTVV.

This chain joins TRBV7-3 and TRBJ2-3; 10 nucleotides line up with TRBD1. V shed 2 bases and J 0 bases; nucleotides not matched to a gene: 5. The CDR3 extends over 17 amino acids. Looked up from germline, CDR1 is SGHTA and CDR2 is FQGTGA. CDR3 nucleotides: TGTGCCAGCAGCTTACGGGCGGGACAGGGGAGCACAGATACGCAGTATTTT. Protein product: CASSLRAGQGSTDTQYF.

The rearrangement links TRBV5-2 to TRBJ2-1; TRBD2, the table's D call, was not compared with the DNA. TRBV5-2 is tagged as a pseudogene. The CDR3 has 13 residues. In nucleotides, the CDR3 is TGTGCCAGCAACCGGGACGTAGACAATGAGCAGTTCTTC. It specifies CASNRDVDNEQFF.

This chain links TRBV20-1 with TRBJ2-7, with 8 bases matching TRBD1. The CDR3 runs to 13 residues. Germline assignment: CDR1 DFQATT and CDR2 SNEGSKA (reference sequence). With 3 bases clipped from V and 3 bases from J, the junction kept 4 bases outside the gene matches. Here the CDR3 reads CSASVGQGYEQYF. The CDR3 DNA sequence: TGCAGTGCTAGTGTCGGACAGGGCTACGAGCAGTACTTC.

The rearrangement links TRBV7-9 to TRBJ1-2; 7 bases fit TRBD1. The CDR3 totals 13 residues. V was pared by 5 bases and J by 8 bases, with 8 bases of the junction left unmatched. Germline lookup yields CDR1 SEHNR and CDR2 FQNEAQ (reference sequence). CDR3 sequence reads: CASSDRGQRGYTF. CDR3 in DNA: TGTGCCAGCAGCGATCGGGGACAGCGAGGCTACACCTTC.

A remark on this clonotype: The junction differs from germline at one of its ends, possibly a read error. The V gene is TRBV12-3 or TRBV12-4, the J gene TRBJ2-2; D gene unclear. This CDR3 comprises 14 residues. CDR3 DNA sequence: TGTGCCAGCAGCAAGGCAGCGAACGCCGGGGAGCTGTTTTTT. Residues: CASSKAANAGELFF.

This chain joins TRBV10-3 and TRBJ1-6; D is uncertain. The CDR3 length is 14 residues. Deletions cut 4 bases from V and 7 bases from J, with 11 bases between. Looked up from germline, CDR1 is ENHRY and CDR2 is SYGVKD. The CDR3: CAISAKAANSPLHF. CDR3 nucleotide sequence: TGTGCCATCAGTGCTAAGGCAGCGAATTCACCCCTCCACTTT.

This clonotype was seen a few times. This chain links TRBV20-1 with TRBJ2-7; TRBD2 agrees at 7 bases. This CDR3 has 15 amino acids. CDR1 is DFQATT, CDR2 SNEGSKA, per germline (reference sequence). Trimming at V came to 2 bases and at J to 2 bases, leaving 9 bases not matched to a gene. The CDR3 region is CSARRGGGGTYEQYF. For the CDR3, the DNA is TGCAGTGCTAGACGCGGGGGTGGCGGAACCTACGAGCAGTACTTC.

This clonotype was observed many times. J is TRBJ2-5 and V is TRBV9, with TRBD1 as a possible D gene (7 bases). Trimming stripped 3 bases from V and 5 bases from J, with 20 bases between. This CDR3 is built from 16 residues. CDR1 SGDLS and CDR2 YYNGEE come from the germline V gene. In DNA, the CDR3 is TGTGCCAGCAGCGACAGGGGCGGAGGGGGAGCGGAGACCCAGTACTTC. Protein product: CASSDRGGGGAETQYF.

Turning to this clonotype: Mismatch with germline at one junction end may stem from a read error. The J gene is TRBJ1-2, the V gene TRBV5-1; maybe TRBD1 (6 bases). The germline gives CDR1 SGHRS, CDR2 YFSETQ. The CDR3 contains 13 residues. CDR3 in DNA: TGCGCCAGCAGCTTGACAGGGAACTATTGCTACACCTTC. Its translation is CASSLTGNYCYTF.

V gene TRBV29-1 combines with J gene TRBJ1-4, with TRBD1 matching 10 bases. The last part of the DNA fits TRBJ2-2 better; the J call may be wrong. The CDR3 consists of 15 residues. The germline CDR1 and CDR2 sequences are SQVTM and ANQGSEA. CDR3 residues: CSVKDRGVNTGELFF. CDR3 bases: TGCAGCGTTAAGGACAGGGGGGTGAACACCGGGGAGCTGTTTTTT.

As for this clonotype: The junction departs from germline at one end; a sequencing error may be responsible. The chain has TRBV14 and TRBJ1-2, with TRBD1 as a possible D gene (5 bases). The germline V gene encodes CDR1 SGHDN and CDR2 FVKESK. This CDR3 spans 14 amino acids. The DNA for the CDR3 is TGTACCAGCAGCCAGGAGGGACTCGAATATGGCTACACCTTC. Translation: CTSSQEGLEYGYTF.

Ten or more counts support this clonotype. This rearrangement joins TRBV10-3 to TRBJ2-5, with 9 bases lining up with TRBD2. Germline CDR1 reads ENHRY; CDR2 reads SYGVKD. V lost 0 bases to trimming and J lost 4 bases; unmatched junction nucleotides: 0. The CDR3 totals 14 residues. This CDR3 is CAISESLAGETQYF. The CDR3 DNA is TGTGCCATCAGTGAGTCACTAGCGGGAGAGACCCAGTACTTC.

Many counts were recorded for this clonotype. The chain employs TRBV7-2 and TRBJ2-7, with D perhaps matching TRBD2 (6 bases). Per germline, CDR1 SGHTA and CDR2 FQGNSA. The V and J ends lost 4 bases and 3 bases respectively, with 10 bases between them. The CDR3 contains 13 residues. The CDR3 DNA follows: TGTGCCAGCAGCTCGAGGCGGGGCTACGAGCAGTACTTC. Amino acids: CASSSRRGYEQYF.

The chain uses TRBV7-3 and TRBJ1-1; TRBD1 aligns across 10 bases. Germline values: CDR1 SGHTA, CDR2 FQGTGA. J lost 0 bases, V lost 1 base, and 5 bases had no gene match. The CDR3 runs to 17 residues. The chain's CDR3 is CASSLRGQGSVNTEAFF. Written as DNA, the CDR3 is TGTGCCAGCAGCTTAAGGGGACAGGGGAGTGTGAACACTGAAGCTTTCTTT.

The chain combines TRBV20-1 with TRBJ2-7; perhaps TRBD2 as D (7 bases). Trimming took off 1 base at V and 0 bases at J, with 13 bases between the two ends. Germline loops: CDR1 DFQATT, CDR2 SNEGSKA (reference sequence). This CDR3 comprises 15 residues. The CDR3 reads CSARAGGGVSYEQYF. The CDR3 coding sequence is TGCAGTGCTAGAGCCGGAGGGGGGGTCTCCTACGAGCAGTACTTC.